This TCR beta chain was retrieved from a study of blood T cell repertoires in COVID-19 (dated by TCRdb to about 2020). Regarding the complete study: Samples covering the acute and convalescent phases of COVID-19 were provided by collaborators in the United States, Italy and Spain. Where available, HLA class I and class II types were taken from metadata supplied by the sample provider and were not determined by assay-based typing. The repertoires were made available in a free public database intended to serve as a resource for research on the immune response to SARS-CoV-2. The material from the prospective study consisted of cDNA or gDNA derived from T cells, B-cell-depleted T cells, or PBMCs. Sample metadata almost always included a de-identified subject ID, COVID-19 status, age in years and sex. Samples were obtained from the ongoing ImmuneRACE study (first 160 participants) and from about 1,300 subjects provided by 6 global collaborators. Subjects who had been exposed to COVID-19, were actively infected with it, or had recovered from it provided the deeply sampled blood TCRbeta repertoires that made up the dataset.

Inclusive of the bounding cysteine and phenylalanine, the CDR3 is 15 residues long. Solely the CDR3 DNA is kept, with 45 bases framed from the first base. At the junction V is shortened by 5 bases and J by 2 bases, with 16 bases in between. Per the germline V gene, SGHVS is the CDR1 and FNYEAQ is the CDR2. TCRbeta CDR3 regions were amplified from genomic DNA by means of the immunoSEQ Assay, a bias-controlled multiplex PCR. The authors processed their data as follows. Nucleated cell counts per sample were estimated from amplification of reference gene primers within the assay. To quantify the absolute abundance of each unique TCRbeta CDR3 rearrangement, sequence reads were collapsed and filtered. For each sample, productive Simpson clonality was calculated as the square root of Simpson's diversity index over productive rearrangements. TCRdb provides this immuneACCESS table in a form limited to in-frame rearrangements. Some clones are lacking; in checked studies, under half of them reflect an unresolved V gene, and why the rest are absent is not known. V and J calls and clone size are copied from that table; D and trimming were computed from the DNA. In all, the sample holds 450,000 or so clones, and about 88% of those were seen once. The ten largest clonotypes hold approximately 1.5% of the sample.

One collaborating source in Seattle enrolled patients during active infection and followed them longitudinally through the course of disease. Each collaborating institution followed its own protocols to collect whole blood in K2EDTA tubes. For TCRbeta analysis, collaborators shipped samples as frozen whole blood, isolated PBMCs, or DNA extracted from either of those sample types. This clone was found a few times. The antigen this receptor binds is unknown. Within one base of it there is no much larger clone, and no base qualities were kept. General findings and caveats noted by the study authors: Clinical and demographic metadata were provided uncurated, with the amount varying by source and participant.

The source is a woman aged 35 to 49 with COVID-19, enrolled during active disease. The rearrangement joined TRBV7-6 to TRBJ2-7, with TRBD1 tentatively as D gene (6 bases match). The sequencing input was peripheral blood. The CDR3: CASSPLGQGTYEQYF. In nucleotide form, the sequence is TGTGCCAGCAGCCCCCTCGGGCAGGGGACCTACGAGCAGTACTTC.